This T cell receptor (beta chain) is from a study of human T cells and chemical hapten exposure. Study at large: Patch tests put 0.01% DPC on the upper back, read at 6 days.

The library tagged each cDNA molecule with unique molecular identifiers. TCRdb used MiXCR to reprocess the RACE reads, holding one entry per CDR3 protein. The sample lists about 400,000 distinct CDR3 sequences; over 6% were seen once. V lost 0 bases to trimming and J lost 6 bases, with 11 bases between them. The CDR3 extends over 14 amino acids. Germline V gene data show CDR1 as MGHRA and CDR2 as YSYEKL. This clonotype was counted a few times. Time point specified: patch test 2, 6 weeks after DPC sensitization. The treatment: therapeutic diphenylcyclopropenone sensitization with weekly scalp DPC. The TCR originated in a woman between 18 and 30 years old with alopecia areata. Some clones in this sample may be carry-over from other donors' samples. This rearrangement joins TRBV4-1 to TRBJ1-1, with no clear D. This material consisted of whole blood, taken in connection with sensitization to the hapten diphenylcyclopropenone (DPC). CDR3 nucleotides: TGCGCCAGCAGCCAAGAGTCAAGGGCTCCTGAAGCTTTCTTT. It translates to CASSQESRAPEAFF.